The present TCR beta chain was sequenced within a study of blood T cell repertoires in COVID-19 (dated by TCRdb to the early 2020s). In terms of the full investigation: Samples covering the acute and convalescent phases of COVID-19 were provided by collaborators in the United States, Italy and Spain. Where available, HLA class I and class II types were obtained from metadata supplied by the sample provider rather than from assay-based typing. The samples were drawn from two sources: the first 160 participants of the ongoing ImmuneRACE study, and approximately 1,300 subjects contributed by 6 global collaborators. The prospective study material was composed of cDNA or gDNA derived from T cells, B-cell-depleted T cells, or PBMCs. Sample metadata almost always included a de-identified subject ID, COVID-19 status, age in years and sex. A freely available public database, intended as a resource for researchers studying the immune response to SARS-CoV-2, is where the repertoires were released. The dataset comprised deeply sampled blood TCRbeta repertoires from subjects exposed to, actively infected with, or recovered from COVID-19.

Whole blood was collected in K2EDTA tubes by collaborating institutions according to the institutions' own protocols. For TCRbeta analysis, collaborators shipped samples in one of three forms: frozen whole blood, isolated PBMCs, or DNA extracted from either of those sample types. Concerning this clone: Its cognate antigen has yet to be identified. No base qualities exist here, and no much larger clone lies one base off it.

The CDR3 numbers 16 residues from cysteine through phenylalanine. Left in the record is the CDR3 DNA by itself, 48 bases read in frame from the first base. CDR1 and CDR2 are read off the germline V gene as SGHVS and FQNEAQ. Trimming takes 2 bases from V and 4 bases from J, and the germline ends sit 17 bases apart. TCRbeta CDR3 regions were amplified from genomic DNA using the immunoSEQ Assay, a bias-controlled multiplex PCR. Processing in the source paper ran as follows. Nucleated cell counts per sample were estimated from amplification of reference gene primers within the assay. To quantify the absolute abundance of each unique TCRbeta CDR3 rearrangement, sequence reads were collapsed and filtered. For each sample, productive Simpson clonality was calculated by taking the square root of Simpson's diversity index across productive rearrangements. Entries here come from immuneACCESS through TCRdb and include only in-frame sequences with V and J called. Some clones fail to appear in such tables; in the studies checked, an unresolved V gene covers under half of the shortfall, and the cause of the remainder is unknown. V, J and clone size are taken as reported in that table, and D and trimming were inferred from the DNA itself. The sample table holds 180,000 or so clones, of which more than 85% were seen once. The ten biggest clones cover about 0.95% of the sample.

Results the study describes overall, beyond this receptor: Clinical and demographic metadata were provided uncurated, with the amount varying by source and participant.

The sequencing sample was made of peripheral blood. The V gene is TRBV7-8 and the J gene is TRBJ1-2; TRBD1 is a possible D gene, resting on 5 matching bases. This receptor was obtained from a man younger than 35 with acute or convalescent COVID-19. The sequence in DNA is TGTGCCAGCAGCTTAAGCCAGGGCCTCCCCCTCTATGGCTACACCTTC. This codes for CASSLSQGLPLYGYTF.